This TCR beta chain was documented in a study of regulatory T cells in long-lasting Graves disease. The time point was: newly diagnosed GD, antithyroid drugs for less than 3 months. PBMCs were the source of the RNA used for TCR sequencing. CDR1 is MGHRA and CDR2 is YSYEKL in the germline V gene. The CDR3 has 18 amino acids. Trimming took 0 bases from V and 2 from J; bases not matched to a gene: 6. About this clonotype: Antigen: not known.

Sequencing libraries for TCR beta were prepared with iRepertoire HTBI primers and Arm-PCR of CDR3 regions. TCRdb used MiXCR to reprocess the multiplex PCR reads, holding one entry per CDR3 protein. The sample has hundreds of thousands of distinct CDR3 sequences; roughly a sixth are singletons. General study findings and limits: For persistent Graves' patients, TCR diversity was lower than for newly diagnosed ones. Repertoires from persistent disease leaned toward TRBV28, TRBJ1-2 and TRBJ2-5.

Separately, the same data were catalogued under a study of T cells in Graves' hyperthyroidism and ophthalmopathy. From that paper: Graves' hyperthyroidism is called stable when ophthalmopathy does not progress within 18 months. Before onset, by a median of around 6.1 months, the model predicted ophthalmopathy.

Sequencing used peripheral blood mononuclear cells (PBMCs), obtained at new diagnosis, from a patient treated with antithyroid drugs. V and J are TRBV4-1 and TRBJ2-5, with 13 bases that match TRBD2. This clonotype was obtained from a woman aged 35-65 years with Graves disease. CDR3 in DNA: TGCGCCAGCAGCCAAGAACCACTAGCGGGGGGGCGGCAAGAGACCCAGTACTTC. Translation gives CASSQEPLAGGRQETQYF.